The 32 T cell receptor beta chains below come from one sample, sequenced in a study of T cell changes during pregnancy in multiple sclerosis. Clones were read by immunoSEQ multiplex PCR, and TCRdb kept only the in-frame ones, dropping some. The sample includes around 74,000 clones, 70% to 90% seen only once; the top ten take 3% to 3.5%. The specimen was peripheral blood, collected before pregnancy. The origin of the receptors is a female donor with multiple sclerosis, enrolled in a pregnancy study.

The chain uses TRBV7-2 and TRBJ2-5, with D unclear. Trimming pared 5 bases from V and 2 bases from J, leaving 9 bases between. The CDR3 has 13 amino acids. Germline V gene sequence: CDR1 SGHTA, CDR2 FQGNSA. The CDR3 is CASSGGRQETQYF. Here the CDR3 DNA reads TGTGCCAGCAGCGGTGGCAGGCAAGAGACCCAGTACTTC. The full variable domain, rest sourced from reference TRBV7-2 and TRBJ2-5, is GAGVSQSPSNKVTEKGKDVELRCDPISGHTALYWYRQSLGQGLEFLIYFQGNSAPDKSGLPSDRFSAERTGGSVSTLTIQRTQQEDSAVYLCASSGGRQETQYFGPGTRLLVL.

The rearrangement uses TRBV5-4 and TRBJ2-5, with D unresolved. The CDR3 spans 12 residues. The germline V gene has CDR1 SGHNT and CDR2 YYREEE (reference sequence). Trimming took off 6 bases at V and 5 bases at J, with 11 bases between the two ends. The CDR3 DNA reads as TGTGCCAGCATTTCCCCGGAGGAGACCCAGTACTTC. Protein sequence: CASISPEETQYF.

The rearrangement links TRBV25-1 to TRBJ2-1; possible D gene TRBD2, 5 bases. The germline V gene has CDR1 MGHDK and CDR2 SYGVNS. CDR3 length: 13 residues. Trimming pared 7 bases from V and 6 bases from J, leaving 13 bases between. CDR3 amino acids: CASKRGSGNEQFF. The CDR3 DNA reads TGTGCCAGCAAACGAGGGAGTGGCAATGAGCAGTTCTTC.

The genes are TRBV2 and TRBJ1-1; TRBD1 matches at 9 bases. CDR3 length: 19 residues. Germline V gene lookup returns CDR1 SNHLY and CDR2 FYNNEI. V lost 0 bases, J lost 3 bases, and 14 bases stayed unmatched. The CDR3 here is CASSEASVPGQGLDTEAFF. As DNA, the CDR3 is TGTGCCAGCAGTGAAGCTAGCGTCCCGGGACAGGGATTGGACACTGAAGCTTTCTTT.

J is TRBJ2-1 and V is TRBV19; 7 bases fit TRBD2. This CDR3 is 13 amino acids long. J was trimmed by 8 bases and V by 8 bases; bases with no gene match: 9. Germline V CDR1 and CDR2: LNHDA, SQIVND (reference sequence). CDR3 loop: CASLGWGGDEQFF. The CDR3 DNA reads TGTGCCAGTTTGGGTTGGGGGGGGGATGAGCAGTTCTTC.

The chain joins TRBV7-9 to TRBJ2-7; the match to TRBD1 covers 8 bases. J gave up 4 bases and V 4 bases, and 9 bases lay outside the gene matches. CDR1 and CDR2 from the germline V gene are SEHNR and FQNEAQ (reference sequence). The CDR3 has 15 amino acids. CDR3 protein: CASSSAGTGSYEQYF. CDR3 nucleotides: TGTGCCAGCAGCTCCGCCGGGACAGGTTCATACGAGCAGTACTTC.

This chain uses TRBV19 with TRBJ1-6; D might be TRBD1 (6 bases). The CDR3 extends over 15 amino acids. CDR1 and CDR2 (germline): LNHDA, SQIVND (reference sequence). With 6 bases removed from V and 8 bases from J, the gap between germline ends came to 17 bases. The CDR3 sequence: CASRLSPNRDSPLHF. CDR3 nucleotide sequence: TGTGCCAGTAGGCTGAGCCCTAACAGGGATTCACCCCTCCACTTT. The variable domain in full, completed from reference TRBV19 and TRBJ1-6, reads DGGITQSPKYLFRKEGQNVTLSCEQNLNHDAMYWYRQDPGQGLRLIYYSQIVNDFQKGDIAEGYSVSREKKESFPLTVTSAQKNPTAFYLCASRLSPNRDSPLHFGNGTRLTVT.

CDR3 loop: CASSRGNSGNTIYF. As DNA, the CDR3 is TGTGCCAGCAGTAGGGGGAACTCTGGAAACACCATATATTTT. The rearrangement joins TRBV6-5 to TRBJ1-3; TRBD1 is a possible D gene (6 bases). Trimming took 5 bases from V and 0 from J, leaving 8 bases between them. Germline CDR1 reads MNHEY; CDR2 reads SVGAGI. This CDR3 has 14 amino acids.

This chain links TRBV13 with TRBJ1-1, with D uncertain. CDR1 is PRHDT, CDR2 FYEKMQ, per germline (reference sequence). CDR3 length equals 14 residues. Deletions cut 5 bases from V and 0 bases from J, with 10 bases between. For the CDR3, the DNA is TGTGCCAGCAGCCGGGGAGTCATGAACACTGAAGCTTTCTTT. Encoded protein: CASSRGVMNTEAFF.

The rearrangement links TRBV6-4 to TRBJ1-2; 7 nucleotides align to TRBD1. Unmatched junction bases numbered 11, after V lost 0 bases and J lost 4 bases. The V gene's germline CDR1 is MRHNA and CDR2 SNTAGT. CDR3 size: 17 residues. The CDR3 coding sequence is TGTGCCAGCAGTGACTCGGGTTTTACAGGGGCCATCTATGGCTACACCTTC. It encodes CASSDSGFTGAIYGYTF.

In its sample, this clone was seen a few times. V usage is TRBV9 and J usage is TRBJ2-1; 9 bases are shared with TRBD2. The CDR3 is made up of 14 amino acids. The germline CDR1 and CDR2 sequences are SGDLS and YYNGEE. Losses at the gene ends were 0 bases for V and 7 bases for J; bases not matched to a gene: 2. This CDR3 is CASSVASGANEQFF. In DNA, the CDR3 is TGTGCCAGCAGCGTAGCTAGCGGGGCAAATGAGCAGTTCTTC.

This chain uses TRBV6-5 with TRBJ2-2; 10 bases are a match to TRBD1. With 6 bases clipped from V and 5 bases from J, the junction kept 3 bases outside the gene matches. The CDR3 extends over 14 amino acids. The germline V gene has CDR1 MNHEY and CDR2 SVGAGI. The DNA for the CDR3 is TGTGCCAGCAGCTGGGGACAGGGGACCGGGGAGCTGTTTTTT. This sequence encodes CASSWGQGTGELFF.

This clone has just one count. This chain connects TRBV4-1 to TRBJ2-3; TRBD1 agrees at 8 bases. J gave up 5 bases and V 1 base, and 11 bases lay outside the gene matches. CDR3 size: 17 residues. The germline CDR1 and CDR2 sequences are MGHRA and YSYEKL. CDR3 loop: CASSQGRVDRDKDTQYF. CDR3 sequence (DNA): TGCGCCAGCAGCCAAGGGCGTGTGGACAGGGACAAAGATACGCAGTATTTT.

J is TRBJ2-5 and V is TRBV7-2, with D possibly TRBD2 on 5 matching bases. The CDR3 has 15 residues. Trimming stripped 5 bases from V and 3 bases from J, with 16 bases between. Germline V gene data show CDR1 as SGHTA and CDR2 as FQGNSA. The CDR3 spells CASSAASRDKETQYF. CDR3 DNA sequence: TGTGCCAGCAGCGCCGCTAGTCGGGATAAAGAGACCCAGTACTTC.

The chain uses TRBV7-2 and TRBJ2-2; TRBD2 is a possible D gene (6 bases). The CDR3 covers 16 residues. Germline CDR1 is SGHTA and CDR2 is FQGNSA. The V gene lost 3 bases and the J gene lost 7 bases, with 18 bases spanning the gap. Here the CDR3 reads CASSFGLPIPGGELFF. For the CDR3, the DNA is TGTGCCAGCAGCTTTGGACTACCGATCCCTGGCGGGGAGCTGTTTTTT.

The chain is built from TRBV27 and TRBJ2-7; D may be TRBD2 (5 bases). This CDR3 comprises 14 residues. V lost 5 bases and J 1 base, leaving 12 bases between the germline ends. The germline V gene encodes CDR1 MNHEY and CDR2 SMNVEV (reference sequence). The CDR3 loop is CASSPRTLSYEQYF. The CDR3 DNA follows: TGTGCCAGCAGTCCCCGGACTTTATCCTACGAGCAGTACTTC.

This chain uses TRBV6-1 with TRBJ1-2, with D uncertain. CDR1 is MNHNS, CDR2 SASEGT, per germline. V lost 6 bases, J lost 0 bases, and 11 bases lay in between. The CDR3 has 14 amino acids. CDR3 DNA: TGTGCCAGCAGGAGGGATTTAGCTAACTATGGCTACACCTTC. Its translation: CASRRDLANYGYTF.

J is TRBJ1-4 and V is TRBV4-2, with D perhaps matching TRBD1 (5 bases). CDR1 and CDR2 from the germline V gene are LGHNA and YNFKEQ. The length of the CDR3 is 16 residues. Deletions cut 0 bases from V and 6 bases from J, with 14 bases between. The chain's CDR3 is CASSQDRGGVDEKLFF. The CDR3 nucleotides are TGTGCCAGCAGCCAAGATCGTGGAGGGGTTGATGAAAAACTGTTTTTT.

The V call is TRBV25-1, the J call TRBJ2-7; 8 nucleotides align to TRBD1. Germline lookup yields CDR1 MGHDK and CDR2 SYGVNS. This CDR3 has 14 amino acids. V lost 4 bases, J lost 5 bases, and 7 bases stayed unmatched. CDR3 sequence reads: CASSGQGSRNEQYF. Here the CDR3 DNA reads TGTGCCAGCAGTGGACAGGGGTCCAGAAACGAGCAGTACTTC.

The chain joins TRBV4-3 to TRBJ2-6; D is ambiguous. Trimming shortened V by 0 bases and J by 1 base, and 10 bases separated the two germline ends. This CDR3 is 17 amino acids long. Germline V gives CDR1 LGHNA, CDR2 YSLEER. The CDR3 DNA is TGCGCCAGCAGCCAAGATAGTACCGGGTCTGGGGCCAACGTCCTGACTTTC. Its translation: CASSQDSTGSGANVLTF.

The DNA of the CDR3 is TGTGCCAGCAGCCAACGGGCGGGGGATGGCTACACCTTC. This translates into CASSQRAGDGYTF. The chain has TRBV7-9 and TRBJ1-2, with D possibly matching TRBD1 (5 bases). Looked up from germline, CDR1 is SEHNR and CDR2 is FQNEAQ (reference sequence). Trimming shortened V by 5 bases and J by 6 bases, and 13 bases separated the two germline ends. This CDR3 contains 13 residues.

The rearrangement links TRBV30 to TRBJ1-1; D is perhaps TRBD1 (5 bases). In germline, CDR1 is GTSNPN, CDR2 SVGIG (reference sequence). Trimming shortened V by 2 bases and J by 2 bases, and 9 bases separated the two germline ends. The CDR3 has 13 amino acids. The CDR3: CAWSMGGNTEAFF. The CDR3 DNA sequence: TGTGCCTGGAGTATGGGGGGAAACACTGAAGCTTTCTTT.

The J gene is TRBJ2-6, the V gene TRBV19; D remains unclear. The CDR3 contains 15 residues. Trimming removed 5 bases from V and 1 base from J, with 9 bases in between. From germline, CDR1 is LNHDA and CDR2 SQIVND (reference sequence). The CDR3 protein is CASSSRQSGANVLTF. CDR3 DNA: TGTGCCAGTAGTTCCAGGCAGTCTGGGGCCAACGTCCTGACTTTC.

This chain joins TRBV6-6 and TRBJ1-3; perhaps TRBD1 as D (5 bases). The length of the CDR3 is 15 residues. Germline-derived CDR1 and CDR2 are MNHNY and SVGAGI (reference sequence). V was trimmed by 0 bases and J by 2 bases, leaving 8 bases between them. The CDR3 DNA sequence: TGTGCCAGCAGTTACTCGGGGGGAACTGGAAACACCATATATTTT. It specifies CASSYSGGTGNTIYF.

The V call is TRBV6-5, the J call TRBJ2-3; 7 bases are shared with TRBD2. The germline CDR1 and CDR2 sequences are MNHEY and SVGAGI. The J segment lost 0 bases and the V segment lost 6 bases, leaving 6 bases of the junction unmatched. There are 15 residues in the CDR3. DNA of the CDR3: TGTGCCAGCAGCCCTAGCGGATCTAGCACAGATACGCAGTATTTT. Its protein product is CASSPSGSSTDTQYF.

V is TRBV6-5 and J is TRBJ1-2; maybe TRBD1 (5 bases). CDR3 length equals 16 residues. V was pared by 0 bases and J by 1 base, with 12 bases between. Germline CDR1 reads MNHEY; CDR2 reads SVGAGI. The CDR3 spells CASSYSGQGLNYGYTF. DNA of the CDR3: TGTGCCAGCAGTTACTCGGGCCAGGGCCTTAACTATGGCTACACCTTC.

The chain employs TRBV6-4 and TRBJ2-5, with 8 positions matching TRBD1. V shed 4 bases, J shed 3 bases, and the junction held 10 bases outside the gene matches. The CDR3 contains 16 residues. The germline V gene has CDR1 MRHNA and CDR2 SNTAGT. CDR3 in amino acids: CASSGERQGSEETQYF. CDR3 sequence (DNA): TGTGCCAGCAGTGGCGAAAGACAGGGGAGTGAAGAGACCCAGTACTTC.

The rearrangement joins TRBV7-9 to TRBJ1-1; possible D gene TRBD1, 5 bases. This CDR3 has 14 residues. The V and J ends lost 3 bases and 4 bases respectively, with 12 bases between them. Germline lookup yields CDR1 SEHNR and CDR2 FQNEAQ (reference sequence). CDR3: CASSLQGGSTEAFF. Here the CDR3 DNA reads TGTGCCAGCAGCTTGCAGGGTGGTAGCACTGAAGCTTTCTTT. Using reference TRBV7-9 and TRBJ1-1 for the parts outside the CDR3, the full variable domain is DTGVSQNPRHKITKRGQNVTFRCDPISEHNRLYWYRQTLGQGPEFLTYFQNEAQLEKSRLLSDRFSAERPKGSFSTLEIQRTEQGDSAMYLCASSLQGGSTEAFFGQGTRLTVV.

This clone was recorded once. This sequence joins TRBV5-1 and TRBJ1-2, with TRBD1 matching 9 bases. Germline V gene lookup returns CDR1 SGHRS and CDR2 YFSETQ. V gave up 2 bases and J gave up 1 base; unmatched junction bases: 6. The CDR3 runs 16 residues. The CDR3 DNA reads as TGCGCCAGCAGCTTAAACCGGGACAGGGTTAACTATGGCTACACCTTC. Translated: CASSLNRDRVNYGYTF.

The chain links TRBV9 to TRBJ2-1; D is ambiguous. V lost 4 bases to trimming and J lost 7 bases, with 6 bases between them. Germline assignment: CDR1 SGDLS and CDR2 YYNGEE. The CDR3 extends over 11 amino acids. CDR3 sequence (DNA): TGTGCCAGCAGCCCAGGTAATGAGCAGTTCTTC. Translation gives CASSPGNEQFF.

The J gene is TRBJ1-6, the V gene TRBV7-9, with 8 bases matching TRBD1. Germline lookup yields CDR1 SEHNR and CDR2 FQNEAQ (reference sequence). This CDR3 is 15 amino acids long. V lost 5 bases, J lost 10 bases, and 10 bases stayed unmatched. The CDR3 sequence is CASSTPQGAWSPLHF. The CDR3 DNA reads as TGTGCCAGCAGCACCCCCCAGGGGGCTTGGTCACCCCTCCACTTT.

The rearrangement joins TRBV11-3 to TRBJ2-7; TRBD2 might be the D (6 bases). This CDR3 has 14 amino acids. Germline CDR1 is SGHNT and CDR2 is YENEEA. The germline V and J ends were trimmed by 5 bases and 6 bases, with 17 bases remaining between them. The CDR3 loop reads CASSPFTQGGEQYF. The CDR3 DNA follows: TGTGCCAGCAGCCCGTTTACCCAGGGAGGCGAGCAGTACTTC.